Listed below are T cell receptor beta chains from one sample, sequenced in a study of blood T cell repertoires in COVID-19. Clones were read by immunoSEQ multiplex PCR, and TCRdb kept only the in-frame ones, dropping some. Of around 250,000 clones in the sample, about 87% were seen once. Input material: PBMCs or T cells enriched from blood (not recorded which). These receptors originate from a woman between 25 and 40 years old with acute COVID-19. The CDR3 runs from the conserved cysteine through the conserved F or W. D genes are given only for firm matches. Rows may omit the clone size; those that give it use once, few, many or a size class.

v_gene: TRBV7-2; d_gene: .; j_gene: TRBJ2-7; len: 14; abundance: .; CDR3aa: CASRLDRSSYEQYF; CDR3nt: TGTGCCAGCAGACTGGACAGAAGCTCCTACGAGCAGTACTTC
v_gene: TRBV27; d_gene: .; j_gene: TRBJ2-2; len: 15; abundance: .; CDR3aa: CASYSRGRGAGELFF; CDR3nt: TGTGCCAGCTATAGCAGGGGCCGGGGTGCCGGGGAGCTGTTTTTT
v_gene: TRBV2; d_gene: .; j_gene: TRBJ1-4; len: 14; abundance: .; CDR3aa: CASSLQGPNEKLFF; CDR3nt: TGTGCCAGCAGCCTACAGGGACCTAATGAAAAACTGTTTTTT
v_gene: TRBV2; d_gene: .; j_gene: TRBJ2-7; len: 13; abundance: .; CDR3aa: CASSEQVGGEQYF; CDR3nt: TGTGCCAGCAGTGAGCAGGTCGGGGGCGAGCAGTACTTC
v_gene: TRBV5-4; d_gene: TRBD1; j_gene: TRBJ2-7; len: 14; abundance: few; CDR3aa: CASSKPGQGYEQYF; CDR3nt: TGTGCCAGCAGTAAGCCGGGACAGGGTTACGAGCAGTACTTC
v_gene: TRBV3-1/TRBV3-2; d_gene: .; j_gene: TRBJ2-7; len: 15; abundance: once; CDR3aa: CASSQGNSETYEQYF; CDR3nt: TGTGCCAGCAGCCAAGGTAATAGCGAGACCTACGAGCAGTACTTC
v_gene: TRBV7-9; d_gene: TRBD1; j_gene: TRBJ1-4; len: 16; abundance: .; CDR3aa: CASSSIGQGIGEKLFF; CDR3nt: TGTGCCAGCAGCTCAATAGGACAGGGGATTGGTGAAAAACTGTTTTTT
v_gene: TRBV24-1; d_gene: TRBD2; j_gene: TRBJ2-2; len: 18; abundance: .; CDR3aa: CATSDFSGLAGDPGELFF; CDR3nt: TGTGCCACCAGTGATTTTTCCGGGCTAGCGGGGGATCCCGGGGAGCTGTTTTTT
v_gene: TRBV27; d_gene: TRBD1; j_gene: TRBJ2-7; len: 15; abundance: .; CDR3aa: CASSPGTGGFHEQYF; CDR3nt: TGTGCCAGCAGCCCCGGGACAGGGGGCTTTCACGAGCAGTACTTC
v_gene: TRBV3-1/TRBV3-2; d_gene: TRBD2; j_gene: TRBJ2-1; len: 16; abundance: .; CDR3aa: CASSQGFSGPINEQFF; CDR3nt: TGTGCCAGCAGCCAAGGATTTAGCGGGCCTATTAATGAGCAGTTCTTC
v_gene: TRBV5-1; d_gene: TRBD2; j_gene: TRBJ2-1; len: 14; abundance: few; CDR3aa: CASSNDRGGDEQFF; CDR3nt: TGCGCCAGCAGCAATGATCGGGGAGGGGATGAGCAGTTCTTC
v_gene: TRBV24-1; d_gene: TRBD2; j_gene: TRBJ2-1; len: 14; abundance: .; CDR3aa: CATSGAGGPDEQFF; CDR3nt: TGTGCCACCAGCGGGGCGGGAGGGCCGGATGAGCAGTTCTTC
v_gene: TRBV7-2; d_gene: .; j_gene: TRBJ1-2; len: 13; abundance: .; CDR3aa: CASSRTENYGYTF; CDR3nt: TGTGCCAGCAGCCGGACAGAGAACTATGGCTACACCTTC
v_gene: TRBV29-1; d_gene: TRBD1; j_gene: TRBJ1-2; len: 11; abundance: .; CDR3aa: CSVRQGGGYTF; CDR3nt: TGCAGCGTGCGACAGGGAGGTGGCTACACCTTC
v_gene: TRBV2; d_gene: .; j_gene: TRBJ2-7; len: 15; abundance: .; CDR3aa: CASSEKHPALYEQYF; CDR3nt: TGTGCCAGCAGTGAAAAACACCCCGCTCTCTACGAGCAGTACTTC
v_gene: TRBV7-6; d_gene: TRBD1; j_gene: TRBJ2-5; len: 17; abundance: .; CDR3aa: CASSLGQGAGGQETQYF; CDR3nt: TGTGCCAGCAGCTTAGGGCAGGGGGCTGGTGGGCAAGAGACCCAGTACTTC
v_gene: TRBV15; d_gene: .; j_gene: TRBJ2-5; len: 14; abundance: .; CDR3aa: CATSPLGGEETQYF; CDR3nt: TGTGCCACCAGCCCCCTAGGGGGGGAAGAGACCCAGTACTTC
v_gene: TRBV14; d_gene: .; j_gene: TRBJ1-2; len: 14; abundance: .; CDR3aa: CASSQDVFNYGYTF; CDR3nt: TGTGCCAGCAGCCAAGATGTATTCAACTATGGCTACACCTTC
v_gene: TRBV30; d_gene: .; j_gene: TRBJ2-2; len: 14; abundance: .; CDR3aa: CAWSPLRLDGELFF; CDR3nt: TGTGCCTGGAGCCCACTAAGGCTCGACGGGGAGCTGTTTTTT
v_gene: TRBV28; d_gene: TRBD1; j_gene: TRBJ1-3; len: 17; abundance: few; CDR3aa: CASSPRDRAVSGNTIYF; CDR3nt: TGTGCCAGCAGTCCCCGGGACAGGGCAGTCTCTGGAAACACCATATATTTT
v_gene: TRBV27; d_gene: TRBD2; j_gene: TRBJ2-7; len: 14; abundance: .; CDR3aa: CASSLTSGSFEQYF; CDR3nt: TGTGCCAGCTCGTTGACTAGCGGGAGCTTTGAGCAGTACTTC
v_gene: TRBV5-1; d_gene: TRBD2; j_gene: TRBJ2-1; len: 15; abundance: .; CDR3aa: CASSLGTSGNSEQFF; CDR3nt: TGCGCCAGCAGCTTGGGGACTAGCGGGAACTCTGAGCAGTTCTTC